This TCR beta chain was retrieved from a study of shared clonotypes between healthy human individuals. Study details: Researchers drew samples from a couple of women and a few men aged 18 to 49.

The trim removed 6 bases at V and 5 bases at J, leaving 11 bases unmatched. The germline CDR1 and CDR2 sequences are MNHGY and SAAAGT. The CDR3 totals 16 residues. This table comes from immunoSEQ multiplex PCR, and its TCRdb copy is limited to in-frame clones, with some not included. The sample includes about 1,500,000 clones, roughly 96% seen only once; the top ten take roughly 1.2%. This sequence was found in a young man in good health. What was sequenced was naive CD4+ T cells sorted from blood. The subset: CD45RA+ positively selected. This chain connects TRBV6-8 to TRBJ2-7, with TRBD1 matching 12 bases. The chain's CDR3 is CASSSAPGQGANEQYF. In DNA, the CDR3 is TGTGCCAGCAGCTCTGCCCCGGGACAGGGGGCTAACGAGCAGTACTTC.